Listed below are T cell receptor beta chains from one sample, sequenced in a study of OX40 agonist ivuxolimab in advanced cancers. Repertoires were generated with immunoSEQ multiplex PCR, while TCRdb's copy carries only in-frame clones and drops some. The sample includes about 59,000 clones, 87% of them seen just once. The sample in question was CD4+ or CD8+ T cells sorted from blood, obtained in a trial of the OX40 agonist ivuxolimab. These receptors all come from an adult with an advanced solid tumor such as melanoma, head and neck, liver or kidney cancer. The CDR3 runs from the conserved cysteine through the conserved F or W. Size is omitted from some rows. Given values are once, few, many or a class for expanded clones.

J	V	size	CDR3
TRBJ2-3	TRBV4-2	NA	CASSLEEGADTQYF
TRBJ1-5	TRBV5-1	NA	CASSGGYNQPQHF
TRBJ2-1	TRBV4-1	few	CASSQGGGRSSYNEQFF
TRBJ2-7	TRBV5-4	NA	CASSILRVTAYEQYF
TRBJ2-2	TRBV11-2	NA	CASSPVAGQGYTGELFF
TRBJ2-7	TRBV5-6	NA	CASSDDRLAEDYEQYF
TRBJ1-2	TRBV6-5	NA	CASQGQGAGYTF
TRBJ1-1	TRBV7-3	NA	CASSSQGTEAFF
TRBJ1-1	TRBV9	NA	CASSPRGALNTEAFF
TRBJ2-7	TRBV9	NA	CASSAGAGTGGSEQYF
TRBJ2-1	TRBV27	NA	CASSLAGGGNEQFF
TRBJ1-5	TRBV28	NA	CASSSGQGNQPQHF
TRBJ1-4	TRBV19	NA	CASSQQGASEKLFF
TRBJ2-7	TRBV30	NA	CASHGTGGYHEQYF
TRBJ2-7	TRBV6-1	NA	CASSGRLAGKGEQYF
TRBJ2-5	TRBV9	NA	CASSVGSGRETQYF
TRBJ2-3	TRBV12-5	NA	CASVSGLAGVSQGTQYF
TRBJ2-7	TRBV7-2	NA	CASSGGLGGYEQYF
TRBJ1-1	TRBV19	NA	CASSIRGSETFF
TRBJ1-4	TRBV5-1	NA	CASSLGVPEEKLFF
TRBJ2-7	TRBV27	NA	CASSSISSGRWYEQYF
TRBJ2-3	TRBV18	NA	CASSPPGTGQQSDTQYF
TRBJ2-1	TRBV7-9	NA	CASSLRASVIEQFF
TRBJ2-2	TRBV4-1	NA	CASSHLTGSGELFF
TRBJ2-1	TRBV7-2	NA	CASSLAPWRGGGYNEQFF
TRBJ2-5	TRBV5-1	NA	CASSITGRGETQYF
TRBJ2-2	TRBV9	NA	CASSVGGSGELFF
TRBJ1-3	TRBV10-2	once	CASSPSSGNTIYF
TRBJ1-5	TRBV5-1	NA	CASRRAQHF
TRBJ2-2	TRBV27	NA	CASAYGNLNTGELFF
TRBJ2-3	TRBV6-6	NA	CASSYDSTDTQYF
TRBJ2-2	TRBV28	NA	CASRLTVMNTGELFF
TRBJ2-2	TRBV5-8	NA	CASSGGLAGVNTGELFF
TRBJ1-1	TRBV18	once	CASSPLRGDNTEAFF
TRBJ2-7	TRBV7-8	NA	CASSLTGSSYEQYF
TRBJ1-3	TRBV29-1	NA	CSVEGVAGGNTIYF
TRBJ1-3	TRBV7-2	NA	CASIPNSGNTIYF
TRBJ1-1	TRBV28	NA	CASISGRNTEAFF
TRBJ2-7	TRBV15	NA	CATSRDWGLAGVSEQYF
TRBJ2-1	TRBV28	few	CASGSGDRGYNEQFF
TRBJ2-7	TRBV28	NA	CAVASGSTSYEQYF
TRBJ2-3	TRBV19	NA	CATNQEQETDTQYF
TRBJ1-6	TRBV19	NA	CASSTGNSPLHF
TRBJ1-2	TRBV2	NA	CASSERDRGHGYGYTF
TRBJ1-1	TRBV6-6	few	CASSSRGTEAFF
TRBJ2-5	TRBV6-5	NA	CASSSGATGTQYF